This TCR beta chain appears in the sequencing data of a study of blood T cell repertoires in COVID-19. This CDR3 is built from 15 residues. CDR1 SGHDT and CDR2 YYEEEE come from the germline V gene. V lost 1 base, J lost 4 bases, and 7 bases stayed unmatched. Data came from immunoSEQ multiplex PCR; TCRdb stores just in-frame clones and leaves some out. The table shows some 200,000 clones, with approximately 83% occurring only once. The receptor's source is a woman aged 50 to 65 who had been exposed to COVID-19. Source material: PBMCs or T cells enriched from blood (not recorded which). This chain links TRBV5-6 with TRBJ1-1; TRBD1 agrees at 7 bases. The CDR3 bases are TGTGCCAGCAGCTTGTACGACAGGGTGGGCACTGAAGCTTTCTTT. Protein product: CASSLYDRVGTEAFF.